One T cell receptor (beta chain) is described in this entry. Its antigen is still unknown. The CDR3 runs to 14 residues. Between the trimmed V and J ends, which lost 0 bases and 1 base, there was a span of 9 bases. Germline V gene sequence: CDR1 GTSNPN, CDR2 SVGIG (reference sequence). The sample originates from a study of PD-1 blockade in classical Hodgkin lymphoma. Assay: immunoSEQ multiplex PCR; the TCRdb copy retains only in-frame clones and omits some. Here the sample spans 96,000 or so clones, 93% being singletons. Time point reported: cycle 4 day 1 (C4D1), after less than seven weeks of nivolumab. Every patient relapsed after autologous stem cell transplantation, and brentuximab vedotin exposure varied. The study, taken as a whole, reports: Baseline diversity in complete responders resembled that of newly diagnosed patients. Prior therapy or disease activity may underlie the repertoire differences, whose causes remain undefined. By cycle point C4D1, TCR diversity had risen significantly in CD4+ cells (but not CD8+ cells).

This specimen consisted of peripheral blood mononuclear cells (PBMCs), obtained before the fourth cycle of nivolumab. The source of this sequence is a human donor with classical Hodgkin lymphoma. The V gene is TRBV30, the J gene TRBJ1-2, with D unclear. The CDR3 DNA follows: TGTGCCTGGAGTGTTTCTACATTTAACTATGGCTACACCTTC. This translates into CAWSVSTFNYGYTF.